The subject of this entry is one T cell receptor beta chain. Its antigen is undetermined. This CDR3 region has 14 residues. Trimming took 3 bases from V and 3 from J, leaving 8 bases between them. The V gene's germline CDR1 is ENHRY and CDR2 SYGVKD. These data are taken from a study of regulatory T cells in long-lasting Graves disease. Time point reported: persistent/refractory GD, antithyroid drugs over 5 years with positive TRAb. PBMC RNA was the source of the TCR library. Building of the TCR beta libraries involved iRepertoire HTBI primers and Arm-PCR of CDR3 regions. TCRdb passed the multiplex PCR reads through MiXCR, listing each CDR3 protein once. The data show under 450,000 distinct CDR3 sequences, with around a quarter seen just once and about 26% held by the top ten. Study-level findings and limits: The small sample size may have reduced accuracy.

This sequence joins TRBV10-3 and TRBJ2-2; D possibly corresponds to TRBD1 (5 bases). The sequencing here drew on peripheral blood mononuclear cells (PBMCs), taken when the disease was refractory, from a patient treated with antithyroid drugs. The receptor's source is a female donor with Graves disease. CDR3 DNA: TGTGCCATCAGTGATGCCAGGGACACCGGGGAGCTGTTTTTT. It encodes CAISDARDTGELFF.